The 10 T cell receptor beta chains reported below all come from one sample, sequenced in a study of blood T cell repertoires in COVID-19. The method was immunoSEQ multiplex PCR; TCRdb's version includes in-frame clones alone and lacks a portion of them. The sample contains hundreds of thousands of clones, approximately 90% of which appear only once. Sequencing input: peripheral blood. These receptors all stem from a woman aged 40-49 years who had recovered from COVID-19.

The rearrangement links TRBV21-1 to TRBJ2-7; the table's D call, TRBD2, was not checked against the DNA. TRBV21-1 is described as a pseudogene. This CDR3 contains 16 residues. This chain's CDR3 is CASSNRRAGASYEQYV. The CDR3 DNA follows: TGTGCCAGCAGCAACCGCCGGGCGGGGGCATCCTACGAGCAGTACGTC.

CDR3 protein: CASSSRDLTYEQYF. The DNA of the CDR3 is TGTGCCAGCAGCTCCCGGGACTTAACCTACGAGCAGTACTTC. The V gene is TRBV9, the J gene TRBJ2-7; D perhaps matches TRBD2 (6 bases). The CDR3 consists of 14 residues. The germline CDR1 and CDR2 sequences are SGDLS and YYNGEE. With 4 bases removed from V and 2 bases from J, the gap between germline ends came to 13 bases.

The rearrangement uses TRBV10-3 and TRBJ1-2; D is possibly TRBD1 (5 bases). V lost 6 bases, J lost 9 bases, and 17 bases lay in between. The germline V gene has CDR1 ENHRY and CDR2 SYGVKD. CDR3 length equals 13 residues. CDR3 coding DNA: TGTGCCATCAGCGGGGGGAGGGAGAGTAGCTACACCTTC. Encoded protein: CAISGGRESSYTF.

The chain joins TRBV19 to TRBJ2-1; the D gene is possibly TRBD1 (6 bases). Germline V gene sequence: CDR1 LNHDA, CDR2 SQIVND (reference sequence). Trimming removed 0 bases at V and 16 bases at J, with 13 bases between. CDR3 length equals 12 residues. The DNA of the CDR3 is TGTGCCAGTAGTATAGAAGGGGGACCCCACTTCTTC. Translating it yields CASSIEGGPHFF.

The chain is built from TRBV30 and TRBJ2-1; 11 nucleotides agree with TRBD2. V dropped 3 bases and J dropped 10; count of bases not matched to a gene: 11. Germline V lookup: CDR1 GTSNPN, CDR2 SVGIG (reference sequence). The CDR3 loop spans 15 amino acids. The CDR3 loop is CAWSRGLAARREQFF. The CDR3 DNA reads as TGTGCCTGGAGCAGGGGACTAGCGGCCCGGCGGGAGCAGTTCTTC.

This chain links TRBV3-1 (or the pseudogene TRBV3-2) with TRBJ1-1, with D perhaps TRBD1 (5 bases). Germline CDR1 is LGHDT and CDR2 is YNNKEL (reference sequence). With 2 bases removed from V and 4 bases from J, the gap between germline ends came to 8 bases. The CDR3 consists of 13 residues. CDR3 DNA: TGTGCCAGCAGCCAACAAGGGGTCACTGAAGCTTTCTTT. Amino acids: CASSQQGVTEAFF.

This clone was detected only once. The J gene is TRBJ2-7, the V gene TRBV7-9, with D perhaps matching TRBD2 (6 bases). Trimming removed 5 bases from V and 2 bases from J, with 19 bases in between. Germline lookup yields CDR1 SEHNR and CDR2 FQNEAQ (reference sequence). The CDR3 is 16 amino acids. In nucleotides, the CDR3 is TGTGCCAGCAGCCCCTGGGGTGGCGGGACCCCCTACGAGCAGTACTTC. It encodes CASSPWGGGTPYEQYF.

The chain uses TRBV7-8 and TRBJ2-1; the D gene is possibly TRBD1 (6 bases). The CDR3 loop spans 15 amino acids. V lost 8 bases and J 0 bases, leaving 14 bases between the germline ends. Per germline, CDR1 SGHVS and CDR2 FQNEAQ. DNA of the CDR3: TGTGCCAGCCGAAAAGAGACAGGCTCCTACAATGAGCAGTTCTTC. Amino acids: CASRKETGSYNEQFF.

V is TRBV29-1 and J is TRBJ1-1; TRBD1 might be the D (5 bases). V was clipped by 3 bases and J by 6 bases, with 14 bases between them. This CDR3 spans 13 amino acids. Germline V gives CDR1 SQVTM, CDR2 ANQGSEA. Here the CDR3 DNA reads TGCAGCGTTGAGGAAGGGGCTGTGGCTGAAGCTTTCTTT. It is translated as CSVEEGAVAEAFF.

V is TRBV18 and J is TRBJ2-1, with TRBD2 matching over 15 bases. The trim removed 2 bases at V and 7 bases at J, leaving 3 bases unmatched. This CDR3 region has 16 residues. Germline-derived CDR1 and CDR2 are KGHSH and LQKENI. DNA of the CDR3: TGTGCCAGCTCACCAGGGACTAGCGGGAGGTCAAATGAGCAGTTCTTC. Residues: CASSPGTSGRSNEQFF.